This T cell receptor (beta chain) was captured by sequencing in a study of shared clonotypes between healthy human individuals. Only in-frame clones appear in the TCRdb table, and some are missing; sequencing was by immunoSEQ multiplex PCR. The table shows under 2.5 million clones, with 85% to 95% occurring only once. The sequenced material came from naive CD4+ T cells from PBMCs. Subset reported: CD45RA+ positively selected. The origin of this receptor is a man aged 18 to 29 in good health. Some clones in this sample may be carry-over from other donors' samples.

This chain's CDR3 is CASSQAWTSGRALGETQYF. CDR3 in DNA: TGCGCCAGCAGCCAAGCCTGGACTAGCGGGAGGGCCCTCGGGGAGACCCAGTACTTC. The genes are TRBV4-1 and TRBJ2-5; TRBD2 matches 15 bases. The CDR3 length is 19 residues. Germline V gene sequence: CDR1 MGHRA, CDR2 YSYEKL. J was trimmed by 5 bases and V by 1 base; bases with no gene match: 11.